This T cell receptor beta chain was recovered during a study of memory CD4+ T cells and cytomegalovirus serostatus. Generated by immunoSEQ multiplex PCR, the TCRdb table keeps only in-frame clones and is missing some. This sample has 50,000 or so clones; 82% occur once, and the top ten carry roughly 0.59%. The sort gate was single viable CD3+CD4+CD8-CD45RO+ cells for memory CD4+ T cells. Positive selection with CD4 microbeads enriched total CD4+ T cells. Points on this clone: What it recognizes is unknown.

General study findings and limits: The CMV-associated TCR signature appears largely within the CD4+ memory repertoire. CD4+ memory repertoires contained about 40% of the roughly 150 reported CMV TCRbeta sequences.

Specimen: memory CD4+ T cells from blood. The sequence was collected from an adult in good health and CMV-seronegative.

The CDR3 sequence is CASLDRGRNQPQHF. DNA of the CDR3: TGTGCCAGCCTAGACAGGGGGCGCAATCAGCCCCAGCATTTT. The rearrangement joins TRBV6-1 to TRBJ1-5, with 10 bases that match TRBD1. The germline CDR1 and CDR2 sequences are MNHNS and SASEGT. With V trimmed by 8 bases and J by 2 bases, 3 bases remained unmatched. The CDR3 has 14 residues.